The 13 T cell receptor beta chains listed next were all sequenced from one sample in a study of T cells in Graves' hyperthyroidism and ophthalmopathy. RNA transcripts served as the template for amplifying TCR beta CDR3 regions. The HTBI primer set served for first-round RT-PCR of the TCR CDR3. TCRdb fed the multiplex PCR reads into MiXCR, producing one record per CDR3 protein. The repertoire holds about 720,000 distinct CDR3 sequences, with around 17% as singletons. Sample: blood. The receptors shown here come from a man aged 18 to 30 with Graves' hyperthyroidism.

In its sample, this clonotype was seen a few times. The chain has TRBV2 and TRBJ2-1; D gene unclear. The CDR3 sequence is 11 residues long. Germline V gene data show CDR1 as SNHLY and CDR2 as FYNNEI. The V and J ends lost 4 bases and 14 bases respectively, with 12 bases between them. The CDR3 DNA is TGTGCCAGCAGTGCCTCTAGAGAGAAGTTCTTC. It encodes CASSASREKFF. Using reference TRBV2 and TRBJ2-1 for the parts outside the CDR3, the full variable domain is EPEVTQTPSHQVTQMGQEVILRCVPISNHLYFYWYRQILGQKVEFLVSFYNNEISEKSEIFDDQFSVERPDGSNFTLKIRSTKLEDSAMYFCASSASREKFFGPGTRLTVL.

This clonotype was observed many times. The V and J genes are TRBV19 and TRBJ2-7; no definite D call. CDR3 size: 16 residues. The germline V and J ends were trimmed by 5 bases and 3 bases, with 20 bases remaining between them. Looked up from germline, CDR1 is LNHDA and CDR2 is SQIVND (reference sequence). The CDR3 bases are TGTGCCAGTAGTGTTGGCTTTGGGCAGGTTGACTACGAGCAGTACTTC. Protein product: CASSVGFGQVDYEQYF.

On this clonotype: Possible read error: a much larger clone is one base away. The rearrangement links TRBV7-2 to TRBJ2-1; 8 positions agree with TRBD1. Trimming removed 5 bases from V and 6 bases from J; junction bases left unmatched: 3. The length of the CDR3 is 13 residues. Germline CDR1 and CDR2: SGHTA and FQGNSA. The CDR3 DNA reads TGTGCCAGCAGCAAGGACAGGGCCAATGAGCAGTTCTTC. It yields the protein CASSKDRANEQFF.

This clonotype was detected only once. This may be a read error: a much more frequent sequence differs by one nucleotide. The chain uses TRBV6-1 and TRBJ2-3; D unclear. There are 12 residues in the CDR3. Germline V gene sequence: CDR1 MNHNS, CDR2 SASEGT. The CDR3 sequence: CVSSEGRDTQYF. CDR3 bases: TGTGTCAGCAGTGAAGGCAGAGATACGCAGTATTTT.

V gene TRBV28 combines with J gene TRBJ1-1; a possible D gene is TRBD1 (6 bases). V gave up 7 bases and J gave up 4 bases, with 19 bases separating them. The germline V gene encodes CDR1 MDHEN and CDR2 SYDVKM. This CDR3 spans 15 amino acids. The CDR3 protein is CASTAVTGGATEAFF. The DNA for the CDR3 is TGTGCCAGCACCGCCGTCACGGGGGGGGCCACTGAAGCTTTCTTT.

This clonotype showed up just a few times. V gene TRBV6-2 or TRBV6-3 combines with J gene TRBJ1-1; D is perhaps TRBD1 (5 bases). Germline CDR1 is MNHEY and CDR2 is SVGEGT. The CDR3 is 14 amino acids. V lost 1 base and J 6 bases, leaving 12 bases between the germline ends. The CDR3 DNA reads as TGTGCCAGCAGTTACTACACAGGTTACCCTGAAGCTTTCTTT. Translated: CASSYYTGYPEAFF.

There are many counts of this clonotype. V usage is TRBV28 and J usage is TRBJ2-7; the D gene is possibly TRBD2 (6 bases). Germline V gene data show CDR1 as MDHEN and CDR2 as SYDVKM. The CDR3 has 12 residues. The V end lost 7 bases, the J end lost 6 bases, and 13 bases lay between the germline ends. The CDR3 nucleotides are TGTGCCAGCAACGCCGGGAGCGGCGAGCAGTACTTC. This sequence encodes CASNAGSGEQYF. The whole variable domain, filled in from reference TRBV28 and TRBJ2-7, reads DVKVTQSSRYLVKRTGEKVFLECVQDMDHENMFWYRQDPGLGLRLIYFSYDVKMKEKGDIPEGYSVSREKKERFSLILESASTNQTSMYLCASNAGSGEQYFGPGTRLTVT.

This clonotype was recorded many times. The chain recombines TRBV7-9 with TRBJ2-3; TRBD2 matches at 10 bases. Germline lookup yields CDR1 SEHNR and CDR2 FQNEAQ (reference sequence). With 5 bases clipped from V and 12 bases from J, the junction kept 5 bases outside the gene matches. This CDR3 has 12 residues. CDR3 DNA sequence: TGTGCCAGCAGCGCGGGACTAGCGCCTCAGTATTTT. Protein product: CASSAGLAPQYF.

This clonotype was counted at least ten times. The chain links TRBV28 to TRBJ1-2; unclear D gene. Germline CDR1 and CDR2: MDHEN and SYDVKM. V gave up 2 bases and J gave up 6 bases, with 10 bases separating them. The CDR3 contains 13 residues. The DNA for the CDR3 is TGTGCCAGCAGTTTACCTCCCGGGAATGGCTACACCTTC. Residues: CASSLPPGNGYTF.

This clonotype appeared many times. The rearrangement joins TRBV30 to TRBJ1-2; no firm D call. The CDR3 loop spans 12 amino acids. The germline V gene encodes CDR1 GTSNPN and CDR2 SVGIG (reference sequence). The V and J ends lost 0 bases and 4 bases respectively, with 6 bases between them. CDR3 region: CAWSVKLYGYTF. The CDR3, as DNA: TGTGCCTGGAGTGTTAAGCTCTATGGCTACACCTTC.

This clonotype was seen a few times. The rearrangement uses TRBV2 and TRBJ1-4, with a possible D match to TRBD1 (6 bases). Trimming shortened V by 7 bases and J by 13 bases, and 28 bases separated the two germline ends. The V gene's germline CDR1 is SNHLY and CDR2 FYNNEI. The CDR3 is 16 amino acids. CDR3: CASNSGTTREEGRLFF. CDR3 coding DNA: TGTGCCAGCAATTCCGGGACAACTCGCGAGGAAGGAAGACTGTTTTTT.

This sequence joins TRBV28 and TRBJ1-2; TRBD1 might be the D (5 bases). The V and J ends lost 6 bases and 4 bases respectively, with 21 bases between them. The CDR3 is 16 amino acids. The germline gives CDR1 MDHEN, CDR2 SYDVKM. CDR3 DNA sequence: TGTGCCAGCAGCCAGGCCGGACTGGGGCCTCCCTATGGCTACACCTTC. It yields the protein CASSQAGLGPPYGYTF.

This clonotype was detected only a few times. The gene calls are TRBV20-1 and TRBJ2-5; the match to TRBD1 covers 7 bases. This CDR3 region has 13 residues. J was trimmed by 2 bases and V by 2 bases; bases with no gene match: 2. Germline V gives CDR1 DFQATT, CDR2 SNEGSKA (reference sequence). The CDR3 DNA is TGCAGTGCTAGATGGACAGGACAAGAGACCCAGTACTTC. Translating gives CSARWTGQETQYF.